This T cell receptor beta chain was recorded in a study of shared clonotypes between healthy human individuals. Across the study: Donors consisted of a couple of women and a few men between 18 and 49. General study results and limits: Sampling covered nothing but blood. Tissue TCR repertoires likely differ from those found in blood.

The CDR3 has 16 residues. V was clipped by 4 bases and J by 5 bases, with 18 bases between them. Germline V lookup: CDR1 MNHEY, CDR2 SMNVEV (reference sequence). A single count supports this clone. Antigen: not known. Positive CCR7 selection of CD45RO-negative cells yielded the naive CD8 cells, and terminally differentiated effector memory CD45RA+ cells were excluded. All donors were healthy HIV-negative adults lacking recent acute infections or vaccinations. DNA at 200 ng, 25,000 to 30,000 T cell genomes, went into sorted-subset replicate PCRs. TCRdb keeps only in-frame clones here, not all; method: immunoSEQ multiplex PCR. The table records under 1 million clones, about 96% of them present only once.

The sample taken for sequencing was naive CD8+ T cells sorted from blood. The J gene is TRBJ2-1, the V gene TRBV27; D ambiguous. This sequence originates from a man younger than 45 in good health. The CDR3: CASSSTPEGTDNEQFF. Here the CDR3 DNA reads TGTGCCAGCAGTTCTACTCCTGAAGGAACCGACAATGAGCAGTTCTTC.